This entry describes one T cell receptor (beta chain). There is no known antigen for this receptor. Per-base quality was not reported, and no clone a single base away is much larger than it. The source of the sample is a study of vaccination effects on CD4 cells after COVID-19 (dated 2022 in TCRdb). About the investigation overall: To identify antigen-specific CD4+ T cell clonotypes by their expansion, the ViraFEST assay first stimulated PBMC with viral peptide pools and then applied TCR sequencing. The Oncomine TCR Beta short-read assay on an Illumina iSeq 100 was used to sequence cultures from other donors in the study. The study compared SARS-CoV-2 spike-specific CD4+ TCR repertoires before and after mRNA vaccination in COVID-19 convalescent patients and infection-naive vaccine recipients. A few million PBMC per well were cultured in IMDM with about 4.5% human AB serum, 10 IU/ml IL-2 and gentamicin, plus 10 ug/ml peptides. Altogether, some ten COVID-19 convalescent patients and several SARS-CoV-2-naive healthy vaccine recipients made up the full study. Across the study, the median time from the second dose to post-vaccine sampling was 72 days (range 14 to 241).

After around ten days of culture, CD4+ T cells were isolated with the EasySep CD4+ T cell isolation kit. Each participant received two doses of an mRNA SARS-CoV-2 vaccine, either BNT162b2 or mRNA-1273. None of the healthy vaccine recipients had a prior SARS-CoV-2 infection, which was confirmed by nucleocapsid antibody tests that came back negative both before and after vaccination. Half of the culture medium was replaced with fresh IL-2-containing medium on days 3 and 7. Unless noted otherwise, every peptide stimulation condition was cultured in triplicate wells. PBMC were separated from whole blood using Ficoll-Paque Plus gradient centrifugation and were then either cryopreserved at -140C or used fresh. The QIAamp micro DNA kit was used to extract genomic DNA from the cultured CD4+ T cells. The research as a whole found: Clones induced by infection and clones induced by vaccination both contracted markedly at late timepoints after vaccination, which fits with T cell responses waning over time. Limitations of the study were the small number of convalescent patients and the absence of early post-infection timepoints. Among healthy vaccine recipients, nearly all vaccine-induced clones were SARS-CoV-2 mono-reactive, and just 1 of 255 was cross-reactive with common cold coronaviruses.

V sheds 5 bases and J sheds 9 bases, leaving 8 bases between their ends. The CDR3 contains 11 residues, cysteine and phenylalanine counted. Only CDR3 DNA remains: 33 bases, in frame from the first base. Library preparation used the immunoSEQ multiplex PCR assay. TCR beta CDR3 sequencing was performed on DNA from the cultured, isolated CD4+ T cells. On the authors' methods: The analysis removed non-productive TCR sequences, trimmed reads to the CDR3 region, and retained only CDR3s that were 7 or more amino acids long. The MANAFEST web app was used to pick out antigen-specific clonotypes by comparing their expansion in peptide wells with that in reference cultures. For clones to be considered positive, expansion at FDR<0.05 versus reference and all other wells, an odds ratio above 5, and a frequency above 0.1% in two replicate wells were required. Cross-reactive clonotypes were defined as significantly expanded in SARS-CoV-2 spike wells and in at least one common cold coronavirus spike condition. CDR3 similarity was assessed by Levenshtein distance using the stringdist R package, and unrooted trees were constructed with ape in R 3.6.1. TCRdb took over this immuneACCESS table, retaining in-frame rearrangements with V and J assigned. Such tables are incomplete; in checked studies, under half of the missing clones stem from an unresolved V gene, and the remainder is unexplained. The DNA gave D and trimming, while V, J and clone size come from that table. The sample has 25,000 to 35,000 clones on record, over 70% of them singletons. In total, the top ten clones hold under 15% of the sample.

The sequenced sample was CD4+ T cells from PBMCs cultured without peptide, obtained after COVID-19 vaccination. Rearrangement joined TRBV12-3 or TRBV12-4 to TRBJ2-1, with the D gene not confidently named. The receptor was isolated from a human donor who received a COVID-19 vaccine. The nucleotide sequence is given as TGTGCCAGCAGTGACCGCGCTGAGCAGTTCTTC. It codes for CASSDRAEQFF.